The next 5 T cell receptor beta chains were all read from a single sample in a study of cytomegalovirus exposure and HLA in healthy donors (dated by TCRdb to 2015 to 2018). The library was obtained by the immunoSEQ multiplex PCR assay. Drawn from immuneACCESS, this table holds only the in-frame rearrangements with V and J called that TCRdb kept. Clones are partly lost; checked studies trace under half to an unresolved V gene and leave the rest unexplained. This sample comprises roughly 62,000 clones, around 94% of them detected only once. The top ten constitute 2% to 2.5% of the sample. Sequencing used PBMCs. The receptors were gathered from a man aged 18 to 35 in good health and CMV-seronegative.

The gene calls are TRBV19 and TRBJ2-6; the match to TRBD1 covers 11 bases. Germline lookup yields CDR1 LNHDA and CDR2 SQIVND (reference sequence). V was pared by 4 bases and J by 2 bases, with 4 bases of the junction left unmatched. The CDR3 is 17 residues long. The CDR3 sequence is CASSRDRGITGANVLTF. CDR3 coding DNA: TGTGCCAGTAGTAGGGACAGGGGGATCACTGGGGCCAACGTCCTGACTTTC.

The chain couples TRBV9 to TRBJ2-1; TRBD2 agrees at 8 bases. Trimming took 4 bases from V and 0 from J; bases not matched to a gene: 18. This CDR3 spans 20 amino acids. Germline lookup yields CDR1 SGDLS and CDR2 YYNGEE. For the CDR3, the DNA is TGTGCCAGCAGCTTGCTTCCCAGCGGGGGTTCTACTTTCTCCTACAATGAGCAGTTCTTC. Translation: CASSLLPSGGSTFSYNEQFF. Filled out from reference TRBV9 and TRBJ2-1, the complete variable domain reads DSGVTQTPKHLITATGQRVTLRCSPRSGDLSVYWYQQSLDQGLQFLIQYYNGEERAKGNILERFSAQQFPDLHSELNLSSLELGDSALYFCASSLLPSGGSTFSYNEQFFGPGTRLTVL.

The chain is built from TRBV7-2 and TRBJ2-4; 7 bases align to TRBD2. The germline CDR1 and CDR2 sequences are SGHTA and FQGNSA. Trimming removed 2 bases from V and 0 bases from J; junction bases left unmatched: 4. CDR3 length: 16 amino acids. The CDR3 is CASSLNSGLAKNIQYF. In DNA form, the CDR3 reads TGTGCCAGCAGCTTAAATAGCGGGCTAGCCAAAAACATTCAGTACTTC.

The rearrangement uses TRBV7-2 and TRBJ1-1; TRBD1 matches 8 bases. V dropped 4 bases and J dropped 3; count of bases not matched to a gene: 4. Looked up from germline, CDR1 is SGHTA and CDR2 is FQGNSA. This CDR3 contains 14 residues. CDR3 region: CASSSGGPHTEAFF. The CDR3 DNA reads TGTGCCAGCAGCTCAGGGGGCCCTCACACTGAAGCTTTCTTT.

The genes are TRBV12-5 and TRBJ2-1; weak D call: TRBD1 (7 bases). CDR1 LGHNT and CDR2 FRNRAP come from the germline V gene. Trimming left V 0 bases short and J 10 bases short, with 10 bases between. This CDR3 region has 13 residues. The DNA for the CDR3 is TGTGCTAGTGGTTTGGTTGCGGGACAGGAGCAGTTCTTC. It codes for CASGLVAGQEQFF.